Below, 30 T cell receptor beta chains from the same sample are listed, as sequenced in a study of blood T cell repertoires in COVID-19. Libraries were prepared by immunoSEQ multiplex PCR; TCRdb keeps only in-frame clonotypes and omits some of them. The table lists fewer than 350,000 clones, 85% of them singletons. Sequenced sample: PBMCs or T cells enriched from blood (not recorded which). The receptors shown here come from a woman in her twenties or thirties who had been exposed to COVID-19.

This chain uses TRBV3-1 (or the pseudogene TRBV3-2) with TRBJ2-7; D unclear. Trimming pared 0 bases from V and 6 bases from J, leaving 21 bases between. The CDR3 totals 17 residues. Germline-derived CDR1 and CDR2 are LGHDT and YNNKEL (reference sequence). This CDR3 reads CASSQDWATYSQPEQYF. As DNA, the CDR3 is TGTGCCAGCAGCCAAGATTGGGCTACCTATTCTCAACCCGAGCAGTACTTC.

The chain recombines TRBV29-1 with TRBJ2-1; TRBD1 agrees at 7 bases. Germline CDR1 SQVTM, CDR2 ANQGSEA. CDR3 length: 13 amino acids. V shed 6 bases, J shed 6 bases, and the junction held 8 bases outside the gene matches. As DNA, the CDR3 is TGCAGCGTCGAAAAGAACAGGGGCAATGAGCAGTTCTTC. Its protein product is CSVEKNRGNEQFF.

This clone was seen just once. The gene calls are TRBV27 and TRBJ2-2, with a possible D match to TRBD1 (6 bases). The CDR3 spans 14 residues. The V gene's germline CDR1 is MNHEY and CDR2 SMNVEV (reference sequence). Trimming stripped 6 bases from V and 8 bases from J, with 16 bases between. The CDR3 region is CASRITGNQGELFF. CDR3 nucleotides: TGTGCCAGCAGGATAACAGGGAACCAAGGGGAGCTGTTTTTT.

This clone was observed a handful of times. The V and J genes are TRBV18 and TRBJ1-2; D uncertain. V lost 5 bases, J lost 4 bases, and 14 bases lay in between. The CDR3 is 14 amino acids. CDR1 and CDR2 (germline): KGHSH, LQKENI. The CDR3 nucleotides read TGTGCCAGCTCAGAATTAGGAGTCGGCTATGGCTACACCTTC. Translating it yields CASSELGVGYGYTF.

This clone was seen more than once but under ten times. V and J are TRBV27 and TRBJ1-1; TRBD1 might be the D (6 bases). Germline loops: CDR1 MNHEY, CDR2 SMNVEV (reference sequence). Trimming removed 0 bases from V and 4 bases from J, with 15 bases in between. This CDR3 is 16 amino acids long. The CDR3 loop reads CASSLSGRGGVTEAFF. CDR3 nucleotide sequence: TGTGCCAGCAGTTTATCCGGCAGGGGAGGGGTCACTGAAGCTTTCTTT.

The rearrangement joins TRBV7-9 to TRBJ2-1, with 8 bases fitting TRBD1. This CDR3 has 15 amino acids. Per the germline V gene, CDR1 is SEHNR and CDR2 is FQNEAQ (reference sequence). With 4 bases clipped from V and 1 base from J, the junction kept 3 bases outside the gene matches. CDR3 in DNA: TGTGCCAGCAGCTCACAGGGGGTATCCTACAATGAGCAGTTCTTC. Protein product: CASSSQGVSYNEQFF. Full variable domain (rest looked up from reference TRBV7-9 and TRBJ2-1): DTGVSQNPRHKITKRGQNVTFRCDPISEHNRLYWYRQTLGQGPEFLTYFQNEAQLEKSRLLSDRFSAERPKGSFSTLEIQRTEQGDSAMYLCASSSQGVSYNEQFFGPGTRLTVL.

The chain has TRBV2 and TRBJ1-4, with D perhaps TRBD1 (6 bases). Germline V gene lookup returns CDR1 SNHLY and CDR2 FYNNEI. The CDR3 is made up of 14 amino acids. V was clipped by 4 bases and J by 3 bases, with 9 bases between them. CDR3 nucleotide sequence: TGTGCCAGCAGTGTTGCAGGGGCTAATGAAAAACTGTTTTTT. It is translated as CASSVAGANEKLFF. The full variable domain, its missing parts supplied by reference TRBV2 and TRBJ1-4, is EPEVTQTPSHQVTQMGQEVILRCVPISNHLYFYWYRQILGQKVEFLVSFYNNEISEKSEIFDDQFSVERPDGSNFTLKIRSTKLEDSAMYFCASSVAGANEKLFFGSGTQLSVL.

The chain employs TRBV3-1 (or the pseudogene TRBV3-2) and TRBJ2-5; tentative D call: TRBD2 (6 bases). CDR3 length: 16 amino acids. The V end was cut by 0 bases, the J end by 2 bases, with 13 bases between. Per the germline V gene, CDR1 is LGHDT and CDR2 is YNNKEL (reference sequence). DNA of the CDR3: TGTGCCAGCAGCCAAGACTCCGGGACTGTACAAGAGACCCAGTACTTC. As protein: CASSQDSGTVQETQYF.

This chain joins TRBV5-8 and TRBJ1-2; no firm D call. Trimming pared 0 bases from V and 7 bases from J, leaving 16 bases between. The V gene's germline CDR1 is SGHTS and CDR2 YDEGEE. This CDR3 contains 15 residues. The CDR3 sequence is CASSLDLRASGGYTF. CDR3 nucleotide sequence: TGTGCCAGCAGCTTGGACCTGCGGGCTTCGGGTGGCTACACCTTC. The full variable domain, in which reference TRBV5-8 and TRBJ1-2 provide the parts outside the CDR3, is EAGVTQSPTHLIKTRGQQATLRCSPISGHTSVYWYQQALGLGLQFLLWYDEGEERNRGNFPPRFSGRQFPNYSSELNVNALELEDSALYLCASSLDLRASGGYTFGSGTRLTVV.

The chain joins TRBV7-2 to TRBJ2-1; 7 positions agree with TRBD1. The CDR3 runs to 15 residues. V lost 4 bases to trimming and J lost 8 bases; unmatched junction nucleotides: 11. Germline-derived CDR1 and CDR2 are SGHTA and FQGNSA. CDR3 loop: CASSSNRGLLDEQFF. In DNA form, the CDR3 reads TGTGCCAGCAGCTCGAACAGGGGTCTTCTCGATGAGCAGTTCTTC.

This rearrangement joins TRBV6-5 to TRBJ1-2; 9 positions agree with TRBD1. V lost 5 bases, J lost 7 bases, and 8 bases stayed unmatched. Germline V CDR1 and CDR2: MNHEY, SVGAGI. This CDR3 is built from 14 residues. Here the CDR3 DNA reads TGTGCCAGCAGTACGGGACAGGGTAGCCTTGGCTACACCTTC. This sequence encodes CASSTGQGSLGYTF.

The gene calls are TRBV15 and TRBJ2-5; possible D gene TRBD2, 6 bases. Between the trimmed V and J ends, which lost 3 bases and 2 bases, there was a span of 16 bases. The CDR3 covers 16 residues. Germline CDR1 LNHNV, CDR2 YYDKDF (reference sequence). CDR3 DNA sequence: TGTGCCACCAGCAGGGTCGGCGCGGCGGGGCAAGAGACCCAGTACTTC. It translates to CATSRVGAAGQETQYF.

J is TRBJ2-7 and V is TRBV5-8; 8 bases align to TRBD2. The CDR3 runs to 14 residues. V shed 0 bases and J 4 bases; nucleotides not matched to a gene: 3. Germline V CDR1 and CDR2: SGHTS, YDEGEE. The CDR3 nucleotides read TGTGCCAGCAGCTTGGAAGCGGGGGCTTACGAGCAGTACTTC. This sequence encodes CASSLEAGAYEQYF. The entire variable domain, with the rest obtained from reference TRBV5-8 and TRBJ2-7, is as follows: EAGVTQSPTHLIKTRGQQATLRCSPISGHTSVYWYQQALGLGLQFLLWYDEGEERNRGNFPPRFSGRQFPNYSSELNVNALELEDSALYLCASSLEAGAYEQYFGPGTRLTVT.

The J gene is TRBJ2-7, the V gene TRBV30, with 8 bases that match TRBD2. Looked up from germline, CDR1 is GTSNPN and CDR2 is SVGIG (reference sequence). The ends lost 3 bases at V and 5 bases at J; junction bases unmatched: 6. This CDR3 comprises 13 residues. CDR3 loop: CAWRRTSLDEQYF. Written as DNA, the CDR3 is TGTGCCTGGAGAAGGACTAGCTTGGACGAGCAGTACTTC.

The chain couples TRBV12-3 or TRBV12-4 to TRBJ2-7; 7 nucleotides line up with TRBD1. Losses at the gene ends were 7 bases for V and 4 bases for J; bases not matched to a gene: 7. This CDR3 spans 13 amino acids. The CDR3 loop reads CASTETGSYEQYF. CDR3 DNA: TGTGCCAGCACGGAGACAGGGAGTTACGAGCAGTACTTC.

The chain uses TRBV7-9 and TRBJ1-2; 8 bases fit TRBD1. Per the germline V gene, CDR1 is SEHNR and CDR2 is FQNEAQ (reference sequence). Unmatched junction bases numbered 15, after V lost 4 bases and J lost 8 bases. This CDR3 is built from 16 residues. The CDR3 region has the DNA TGTGCCAGCAGCTACACGACCGGGACAGGAGCGGGCGGCTACACCTTC. This codes for CASSYTTGTGAGGYTF.

The chain uses TRBV6-2 or TRBV6-3 and TRBJ2-1, with 14 positions matching TRBD2. The ends lost 4 bases at V and 7 bases at J; junction bases unmatched: 3. This CDR3 has 15 residues. Per germline, CDR1 MNHEY and CDR2 SVGEGT. This CDR3 is CASSSGLAGGNEQFF. CDR3 in DNA: TGTGCCAGCAGTTCCGGACTAGCGGGAGGAAATGAGCAGTTCTTC.

This clone was counted a single time. The J gene is TRBJ2-7, the V gene TRBV4-1; D may be TRBD2 (6 bases). The CDR3 length is 15 residues. Germline loops: CDR1 MGHRA, CDR2 YSYEKL. V lost 0 bases and J lost 3, with 12 bases in between. The CDR3 DNA sequence: TGCGCCAGCAGCCAAGATCCGACTAGGGGCTACGAGCAGTACTTC. Translated, it gives CASSQDPTRGYEQYF.

The chain has TRBV30 and TRBJ2-2; D ambiguous. V was pared by 0 bases and J by 7 bases, with 9 bases between. Germline V CDR1 and CDR2: GTSNPN, SVGIG (reference sequence). The CDR3 has 13 residues. CDR3 nucleotide sequence: TGTGCCTGGAGTGTATTGAGCAACGGGGAGCTGTTTTTT. Translated, it gives CAWSVLSNGELFF.

The chain links TRBV13 to TRBJ2-6; tentative D call: TRBD2 (5 bases). Germline loops: CDR1 PRHDT, CDR2 FYEKMQ (reference sequence). Trimming pared 2 bases from V and 0 bases from J, leaving 8 bases between. This CDR3 comprises 16 residues. DNA of the CDR3: TGTGCCAGCAGCTTACCGGGGAGCTCTGGGGCCAACGTCCTGACTTTC. This codes for CASSLPGSSGANVLTF.

This chain links TRBV29-1 with TRBJ2-7, with 11 positions matching TRBD1. V lost 1 base, J lost 4 bases, and 6 bases stayed unmatched. Germline V gives CDR1 SQVTM, CDR2 ANQGSEA. The CDR3 is 15 residues long. The CDR3 loop is CSVEVGQGADYEQYF. CDR3 bases: TGCAGCGTTGAAGTCGGACAGGGGGCCGATTACGAGCAGTACTTC.

The chain links TRBV19 to TRBJ1-1; no reliable D call. The V gene's germline CDR1 is LNHDA and CDR2 SQIVND (reference sequence). The ends were cut back, 3 bases at V and 7 bases at J, with 9 bases in the middle. This CDR3 is 12 amino acids long. The CDR3 here is CASSISSFEAFF. The CDR3 coding sequence is TGTGCCAGTAGTATTTCGAGCTTTGAAGCTTTCTTT.

This clone was seen a handful of times. The J gene is TRBJ1-5, the V gene TRBV9; D possibly corresponds to TRBD1 (5 bases). Germline CDR1 reads SGDLS; CDR2 reads YYNGEE. Trimming removed 3 bases from V and 5 bases from J, with 12 bases in between. The CDR3 runs 14 residues. CDR3 residues: CASSAGGDYQPQHF. DNA for the CDR3: TGTGCCAGCAGCGCGGGGGGGGATTATCAGCCCCAGCATTTT.

This chain joins TRBV2 and TRBJ1-4; 10 bases line up with TRBD1. This CDR3 contains 15 residues. V lost 7 bases to trimming and J lost 4 bases; unmatched junction nucleotides: 6. Germline V gives CDR1 SNHLY, CDR2 FYNNEI. The CDR3 region is CASTSGTGDNEKLFF. DNA for the CDR3: TGTGCCAGCACATCCGGGACAGGGGATAATGAAAAACTGTTTTTT.

The rearrangement links TRBV5-5 to TRBJ2-6, with 10 bases fitting TRBD1. With 0 bases clipped from V and 10 bases from J, the junction kept 4 bases outside the gene matches. CDR1 SGHKS and CDR2 YYEKEE come from the germline V gene (reference sequence). The CDR3 runs 15 residues. The CDR3 coding sequence is TGTGCCAGCAGCTTGGGACAGGGGGCCTTAAACGTCCTGACTTTC. Translated: CASSLGQGALNVLTF. Full variable domain (remainder filled in from reference TRBV5-5 and TRBJ2-6): DAGVTQSPTHLIKTRGQQVTLRCSPISGHKSVSWYQQVLGQGPQFIFQYYEKEERGRGNFPDRFSARQFPNYSSELNVNALLLGDSALYLCASSLGQGALNVLTFGAGSRLTVL.

V usage is TRBV18 and J usage is TRBJ1-4, with D unclear. V lost 5 bases and J lost 3, with 13 bases in between. Germline V lookup: CDR1 KGHSH, CDR2 LQKENI. This CDR3 is built from 15 residues. CDR3 bases: TGTGCCAGCTCAAAGGTCGGAGCGGCTAATGAAAAACTGTTTTTT. Translating gives CASSKVGAANEKLFF.

This clone was recorded only once. The V and J genes are TRBV9 and TRBJ2-7; 9 positions match TRBD1. The CDR3 sequence is 15 residues long. Trimming cost V 0 bases and J 5 bases; bases outside gene matches: 6. Germline CDR1 reads SGDLS; CDR2 reads YYNGEE. DNA of the CDR3: TGTGCCAGCAGCGTAGGCGGGACAGGGATGAACGAGCAGTACTTC. It is translated as CASSVGGTGMNEQYF.

The chain employs TRBV2 and TRBJ2-7, with 9 bases matching TRBD1. The J segment lost 1 base and the V segment lost 7 bases, leaving 5 bases of the junction unmatched. Germline CDR1 reads SNHLY; CDR2 reads FYNNEI. CDR3 length: 14 residues. CDR3 residues: CASIYGTGSYEQYF. The DNA of the CDR3 is TGTGCCAGCATCTATGGGACAGGGTCCTACGAGCAGTACTTC.

This clone is a singleton in its sample. The gene calls are TRBV19 and TRBJ1-2; possibly TRBD1 for D (5 bases). The ends were cut back, 3 bases at V and 5 bases at J, with 10 bases in the middle. The germline V gene encodes CDR1 LNHDA and CDR2 SQIVND (reference sequence). The CDR3 extends over 13 amino acids. The CDR3 sequence is CASSMERGYGYTF. CDR3 DNA sequence: TGTGCCAGTAGTATGGAAAGGGGATATGGCTACACCTTC.

The V call is TRBV25-1, the J call TRBJ2-4, with TRBD1 as a possible D gene (5 bases). CDR1 and CDR2 from the germline V gene are MGHDK and SYGVNS. The CDR3 is made up of 14 amino acids. The germline V and J ends were trimmed by 8 bases and 4 bases, with 15 bases remaining between them. In DNA form, the CDR3 reads TGTGCCAGCTCCCTCCCAGGGATAAAAAACATTCAGTACTTC. Protein product: CASSLPGIKNIQYF.